Following are 28 T cell receptor beta chains from one sample sequenced in a study of cytomegalovirus exposure and HLA in healthy donors. Libraries were prepared by immunoSEQ multiplex PCR; TCRdb keeps only in-frame clonotypes and omits some of them. The sample includes 45,000 to 60,000 clones, 90% to 95% of them seen just once. The source material was PBMCs. The receptor source for this set is a woman under 30 in good health and CMV-seronegative.

This clone occurred once. The gene calls are TRBV18 and TRBJ2-1; weak D call: TRBD2 (7 bases). Germline CDR1 reads KGHSH; CDR2 reads LQKENI. Trimming took 5 bases from V and 4 from J, leaving 21 bases between them. CDR3 size: 17 residues. The CDR3 bases are TGTGCCAGCTCAACGATGGGGGGGCAAGACAAATACAATGAGCAGTTCTTC. It codes for CASSTMGGQDKYNEQFF.

The chain has TRBV13 and TRBJ2-7; weak D call: TRBD2 (7 bases). CDR1 and CDR2 from the germline V gene are PRHDT and FYEKMQ (reference sequence). This CDR3 region has 14 residues. V lost 2 bases, J lost 6 bases, and 14 bases lay in between. CDR3 nucleotides: TGTGCCAGCAGCTTACAGTTGAGGGGGGGCGAGCAGTACTTC. It yields the protein CASSLQLRGGEQYF.

V and J are TRBV9 and TRBJ2-1, with TRBD1 matching 9 bases. J lost 4 bases, V lost 0 bases, and 5 bases had no gene match. Germline CDR1 and CDR2: SGDLS and YYNGEE. CDR3 size: 16 residues. The chain's CDR3 is CASSVVGTGIYNEQFF. CDR3 sequence (DNA): TGTGCCAGCAGCGTAGTTGGGACAGGGATATACAATGAGCAGTTCTTC.

The genes are TRBV4-3 and TRBJ1-2; maybe TRBD1 (5 bases). Germline lookup yields CDR1 LGHNA and CDR2 YSLEER. V was pared by 2 bases and J by 8 bases, with 12 bases between. The CDR3 sequence is 13 residues long. The CDR3 bases are TGCGCCAGCAGCCAACAATCAAGGGGCGGCTACACCTTC. Amino acids: CASSQQSRGGYTF.

In nucleotides, the CDR3 is TGTGCCAGTAGTATACCAAATACAGGGGCCCATGGCTACACCTTC. This gives the protein CASSIPNTGAHGYTF. The chain is built from TRBV19 and TRBJ1-2; TRBD1 matches at 7 bases. CDR3 length: 15 amino acids. Germline V CDR1 and CDR2: LNHDA, SQIVND (reference sequence). V lost 2 bases to trimming and J lost 6 bases; unmatched junction nucleotides: 9.

The chain employs TRBV9 and TRBJ1-2, with 9 bases identical to TRBD1. Germline CDR1 is SGDLS and CDR2 is YYNGEE. With 4 bases clipped from V and 8 bases from J, the junction kept 3 bases outside the gene matches. The CDR3 runs to 12 residues. CDR3 amino acids: CASSSQGAGYTF. The CDR3 DNA is TGTGCCAGCAGCTCACAGGGGGCGGGCTACACCTTC.

This chain links TRBV11-2 with TRBJ2-5; D perhaps matches TRBD1 (5 bases). Deletions cut 5 bases from V and 2 bases from J, with 6 bases between. The CDR3 loop spans 12 amino acids. CDR1 SGHAT and CDR2 FQNNGV come from the germline V gene. CDR3 DNA sequence: TGTGCCAGCAGCAGACAGCAAGAGACCCAGTACTTC. Translation gives CASSRQQETQYF.

The chain joins TRBV6-1 to TRBJ2-2, with D possibly matching TRBD2 (5 bases). With 1 base removed from V and 0 bases from J, the gap between germline ends came to 12 bases. The germline V gene has CDR1 MNHNS and CDR2 SASEGT. This CDR3 is 17 amino acids long. The CDR3 bases are TGTGCCAGCAGTGAAGACTTCGGGGTATCGAACACCGGGGAGCTGTTTTTT. Translating gives CASSEDFGVSNTGELFF.

This clone was seen once. The V and J genes are TRBV7-7 and TRBJ2-3, with 9 nucleotides matching TRBD2. V was clipped by 5 bases and J by 3 bases; unmatched bases: 9. The CDR3 is made up of 16 amino acids. Germline CDR1 is SSHAT and CDR2 is FNYEAQ (reference sequence). This CDR3 reads CASSPQVAGDTDTQYF. The CDR3 region has the DNA TGTGCCAGCAGCCCGCAGGTAGCGGGAGATACAGATACGCAGTATTTT.

J is TRBJ2-7 and V is TRBV6-6, with D possibly being TRBD2 (5 bases). CDR3 size: 13 residues. Germline CDR1 MNHNY, CDR2 SVGAGI (reference sequence). V lost 0 bases and J lost 5, with 8 bases in between. CDR3: CASSYSTGNEQYF. CDR3 sequence (DNA): TGTGCCAGCAGTTACTCAACGGGAAACGAGCAGTACTTC.

This clone was seen only once. The chain couples TRBV29-1 to TRBJ1-4; possible D gene TRBD1, 6 bases. Germline loops: CDR1 SQVTM, CDR2 ANQGSEA. V lost 7 bases to trimming and J lost 7 bases, with 7 bases between them. CDR3 length equals 10 residues. CDR3 sequence reads: CSARGEKLFF. CDR3 in DNA: TGCAGCGCCAGGGGTGAAAAACTGTTTTTT.

This chain connects TRBV7-9 to TRBJ1-5; 8 bases are a match to TRBD1. Per germline, CDR1 SEHNR and CDR2 FQNEAQ (reference sequence). V trimming: 5 bases; J trimming: 7 bases; junction bases outside the gene matches: 4. The CDR3 is 13 residues long. CDR3 sequence reads: CASSARTGQPQHF. The CDR3 nucleotides read TGTGCCAGCAGCGCCCGGACAGGGCAGCCCCAGCATTTT. The complete variable domain, with remaining parts taken from reference TRBV7-9 and TRBJ1-5, reads DTGVSQNPRHKITKRGQNVTFRCDPISEHNRLYWYRQTLGQGPEFLTYFQNEAQLEKSRLLSDRFSAERPKGSFSTLEIQRTEQGDSAMYLCASSARTGQPQHFGDGTRLSIL.

In nucleotides, the CDR3 is TGTGCCAGCAGCCCATGGCCACAGGGGTCGAACACTGAAGCTTTCTTT. Its translation is CASSPWPQGSNTEAFF. The chain couples TRBV11-3 to TRBJ1-1; TRBD1 aligns across 7 bases. Germline values: CDR1 SGHNT, CDR2 YENEEA. The CDR3 covers 16 residues. With V trimmed by 5 bases and J by 1 base, 10 bases remained unmatched.

The chain uses TRBV19 and TRBJ1-5, with no clear D. V dropped 5 bases and J dropped 5 bases, with 10 bases sitting between them. Germline V gene lookup returns CDR1 LNHDA and CDR2 SQIVND (reference sequence). This CDR3 has 13 residues. This chain's CDR3 is CASSEWEDQPQHF. DNA for the CDR3: TGTGCCAGTAGTGAGTGGGAGGATCAGCCCCAGCATTTT.

This rearrangement joins TRBV11-3 to TRBJ2-3; 9 nucleotides agree with TRBD1. Unmatched junction bases numbered 8, after V lost 6 bases and J lost 4 bases. Germline V gives CDR1 SGHNT, CDR2 YENEEA. The CDR3 has 15 amino acids. The CDR3 reads CASRTRDRDPDTQYF. For the CDR3, the DNA is TGTGCCAGCAGGACCCGGGACAGGGATCCAGATACGCAGTATTTT.

This clone was recorded once. The chain recombines TRBV2 with TRBJ2-3; 10 bases line up with TRBD1. The CDR3 consists of 14 residues. Germline CDR1 is SNHLY and CDR2 is FYNNEI. V trimming: 8 bases; J trimming: 1 base; junction bases outside the gene matches: 3. The CDR3 reads CASGGTGGTDTQYF. The CDR3 bases are TGTGCCAGCGGGGGGACAGGGGGCACAGATACGCAGTATTTT.

J is TRBJ1-1 and V is TRBV10-1; 10 bases are shared with TRBD1. CDR1 and CDR2 from the germline V gene are WNHNN and SYGVQD (reference sequence). The J segment lost 3 bases and the V segment lost 8 bases, leaving 9 bases of the junction unmatched. The CDR3 covers 15 residues. The CDR3 DNA is TGCGCCAGCGGCCAGACCGGGACAGGGGACACTGAAGCTTTCTTT. Translated: CASGQTGTGDTEAFF.

The gene calls are TRBV11-2 and TRBJ2-1; no definite D call. Trimming removed 7 bases at V and 7 bases at J, with 11 bases between. CDR1 is SGHAT and CDR2 is FQNNGV in the germline V gene. This CDR3 comprises 12 residues. The CDR3 protein is CASTLGWNEQFF. The CDR3 DNA sequence: TGTGCCAGCACCCTCGGGTGGAATGAGCAGTTCTTC.

V is TRBV19 and J is TRBJ2-3, with D possibly matching TRBD2 (7 bases). V was cut by 1 base and J by 8 bases, with 10 bases left in between. The CDR3 covers 13 residues. CDR1 LNHDA and CDR2 SQIVND come from the germline V gene (reference sequence). The CDR3 DNA reads as TGTGCCAGTAGTATAGCGGGGGGCAGTACGCAGTATTTT. Protein: CASSIAGGSTQYF.

The chain carries TRBV2 and TRBJ2-7; TRBD2 might be the D (5 bases). CDR3 length equals 15 residues. Germline CDR1 reads SNHLY; CDR2 reads FYNNEI. Trimming took off 2 bases at V and 1 base at J, with 12 bases between the two ends. The chain's CDR3 is CASSEWTGKSYEQYF. CDR3 DNA: TGTGCCAGCAGTGAATGGACCGGGAAATCCTACGAGCAGTACTTC.

This chain uses TRBV2 with TRBJ2-2; perhaps TRBD1 as D (6 bases). The germline CDR1 and CDR2 sequences are SNHLY and FYNNEI. V shed 4 bases and J shed 7 bases, with 16 bases lying between them. This CDR3 has 15 residues. The CDR3 loop reads CASSVDRGLIGELFF. CDR3 nucleotides: TGTGCCAGCAGTGTGGACAGAGGGCTGATCGGGGAGCTGTTTTTT.

V gene TRBV2 combines with J gene TRBJ1-4, with TRBD1 identical over 8 bases. Unmatched junction bases numbered 12, after V lost 6 bases and J lost 6 bases. This CDR3 contains 16 residues. CDR1 SNHLY and CDR2 FYNNEI come from the germline V gene. The CDR3 loop is CASSSLSRGRDEKLFF. CDR3 bases: TGTGCCAGCAGCTCTTTATCCAGGGGGCGTGATGAAAAACTGTTTTTT.

The chain links TRBV7-3 to TRBJ2-2, with D tentatively TRBD2 (5 bases). There are 16 residues in the CDR3. Germline V gene lookup returns CDR1 SGHTA and CDR2 FQGTGA. V lost 0 bases and J lost 6, with 14 bases in between. The CDR3 spells CASSLTSGNGAGELFF. In DNA form, the CDR3 reads TGTGCCAGCAGCTTAACTTCGGGGAATGGAGCCGGGGAGCTGTTTTTT.

The chain links TRBV15 to TRBJ1-1, with 7 bases fitting TRBD1. Germline V lookup: CDR1 LNHNV, CDR2 YYDKDF (reference sequence). J gave up 3 bases and V 0 bases, and 10 bases lay outside the gene matches. There are 17 residues in the CDR3. CDR3 in amino acids: CATSREHYRGSDTEAFF. The CDR3 nucleotides are TGTGCCACCAGCAGAGAGCATTACAGGGGATCTGACACTGAAGCTTTCTTT.

J is TRBJ2-2 and V is TRBV6-5; 7 bases are shared with TRBD1. The germline V gene has CDR1 MNHEY and CDR2 SVGAGI. The CDR3 consists of 15 residues. With V trimmed by 5 bases and J by 2 bases, 5 bases remained unmatched. The CDR3 here is CASSRGTVNTGELFF. The CDR3 coding sequence is TGTGCCAGCAGTCGAGGGACAGTTAACACCGGGGAGCTGTTTTTT.

J is TRBJ2-1 and V is TRBV10-1; tentative D call: TRBD1 (5 bases). The ends were cut back, 4 bases at V and 5 bases at J, with 21 bases in the middle. This CDR3 is built from 17 residues. CDR1 WNHNN and CDR2 SYGVQD come from the germline V gene (reference sequence). For the CDR3, the DNA is TGCGCCAGCAGTGCGTACCTCACAGGTGGAGCAAACAATGAGCAGTTCTTC. Translated: CASSAYLTGGANNEQFF.

This chain's CDR3 is CASSLDLTETQYF. CDR3 DNA sequence: TGCGCCAGCAGCTTGGACTTAACGGAGACCCAGTACTTC. The chain carries TRBV5-1 and TRBJ2-5; no clear D. Germline assignment: CDR1 SGHRS and CDR2 YFSETQ. The CDR3 runs 13 residues. Between the trimmed V and J ends, which lost 0 bases and 5 bases, there was a span of 8 bases.

V and J are TRBV20-1 and TRBJ1-1; D might be TRBD1 (5 bases). CDR1 and CDR2 (germline): DFQATT, SNEGSKA (reference sequence). CDR3 size: 11 residues. The V end was cut by 6 bases, the J end by 9 bases, with 14 bases between. The CDR3 region is CSALSRGKAFF. Here the CDR3 DNA reads TGCAGTGCATTAAGTAGGGGAAAAGCTTTCTTT.